The table lists the clone carrying this T cell receptor (beta chain) with a few counts. Antigen: not known. Template switching supplied a universal primer site; unique molecular identifiers were carried on the cDNA. TCRdb redid the calling of the 5' RACE reads with MiXCR, one entry per CDR3 protein. The repertoire holds fewer than 900,000 distinct CDR3 sequences, with about 18% as singletons. The data originate from a study of identical twins. Findings of the study overall: Reduced insertions were recorded for abundant cord blood beta clonotypes, with no such pattern in memory repertoires. Modeled out-of-frame TCR alpha sharing in monozygotic twins fell below observed levels.

The same data also contributed to another study, on T cells expressing NK-cell markers. That work contributes: Repertoire data for TCR beta were derived from sorted T cells (CD3+CD56+NKG2C+, CD3+CD56+NKG2C- and CD3+CD56-NKG2C+).

This TCR was sampled from a woman under 30 in good health. Sequencing used PBMCs.

CDR3 nucleotides: TGTGCCAGCAGTCCAGGACAGGGTTTCCGGTACGAGCAGTACTTC. Protein sequence: CASSPGQGFRYEQYF. The V gene is TRBV12-3 or TRBV12-4, the J gene TRBJ2-7; 8 nucleotides align to TRBD1. The CDR3 has 15 amino acids. Unmatched junction bases numbered 10, after V lost 5 bases and J lost 4 bases.